This T cell receptor (beta chain) emerged from a study of blood T cell repertoires in COVID-19. Whole-study context: Acute and convalescent COVID-19 samples came from the United States, Italy and Spain.

Germline trimming cut 5 bases from V and 7 bases from J; bases unmatched to any gene: 3. The CDR3 consists of 13 residues. CDR1 MDHEN and CDR2 SYDVKM come from the germline V gene. Profiling relied on immunoSEQ multiplex PCR, and the TCRdb table lists in-frame clones only, not all of them. In the table there are over 130,000 clones, about 80% of which are singletons. The study recruited people aged 18 to 89 years across some 23 US areas. Which cohort a participant joined came from the clinical history participants gave. Donors in Cohort 3 counted as recovered after two negative PCRs, clearance, or symptom resolution.

The rearrangement uses TRBV28 and TRBJ1-5, with TRBD1 matching 9 bases. This clonotype was obtained from a woman between 45 and 65 years old who had recovered from COVID-19. Sequenced: PBMCs or T cells enriched from blood (not recorded which). CDR3 loop: CASSGTGIQPQHF. CDR3 nucleotides: TGTGCCAGCAGTGGGACAGGGATACAGCCCCAGCATTTT.